The text below deals with one TCR beta chain. This specimen comes from a study of blood T cell repertoires in COVID-19. The CDR3 spans 14 residues. Germline loops: CDR1 SGHVS, CDR2 FQNEAQ. Trimming left V 5 bases short and J 3 bases short, with 13 bases between. Authors' data handling: Amplification of reference gene primers was used by the study to estimate nucleated cell counts. This table comes from immunoSEQ multiplex PCR, and its TCRdb copy is limited to in-frame clones, with some not included. V and J calls and clone size follow that table, whereas D and trimming were derived from the DNA. The table lists roughly 330,000 clones, 70% to 90% of them singletons. Residents of about two dozen US areas, aged about 18 to 89 years, made up the participants. Recovery among Cohort 3 donors was established by two negative PCRs, clearance, or symptom resolution.

This TCR came from a woman under 30 who had recovered from COVID-19. The source material was PBMCs or T cells enriched from blood (not recorded which). The V gene is TRBV7-8, the J gene TRBJ2-5, with D possibly TRBD1 on 6 matching bases. CDR3 in amino acids: CASSPGTREETQYF. As DNA, the CDR3 is TGTGCCAGCAGCCCCGGGACAAGGGAAGAGACCCAGTACTTC. The whole variable domain, remainder taken from reference TRBV7-8 and TRBJ2-5, is GAGVSQSPRYKVAKRGQDVALRCDPISGHVSLFWYQQALGQGPEFLTYFQNEAQLDKSGLPSDRFFAERPEGSVSTLKIQRTQQEDSAVYLCASSPGTREETQYFGPGTRLLVL.